This T cell receptor beta chain was obtained from a study of Graves' ophthalmopathy and Graves' hyperthyroidism. This clonotype was recorded many times. Its specificity is unknown. RNA served as the template for amplifying TCR beta CDR3 regions. The workflow started with a first-round RT-PCR run with HTBI primers and then moved on to a second-round multiplex PCR. Each CDR3 protein gets one entry after TCRdb re-called the multiplex PCR reads with MiXCR. The sample contains 340,000 or so distinct CDR3 sequences, 17% of which appear only once. Study outcomes and limitations: A 13-signature model separated ophthalmopathy from stable hyperthyroidism, about 91% sensitivity, about 81% specificity. Most thyroid clonotypes with frequency above 0.001 were detected in blood too.

The CDR3 sequence is 12 residues long. CDR1 and CDR2 from the germline V gene are MNHEY and SVGAGI. The V and J ends lost 6 bases and 0 bases respectively, with 6 bases between them. This rearrangement joins TRBV6-5 to TRBJ2-7; D is unresolved. The clonotype comes from an adult man with Graves' ophthalmopathy. Material: peripheral blood. In nucleotides, the CDR3 is TGTGCCAGCAGGTCGAGCTCCTACGAGCAGTACTTC. It codes for CASRSSSYEQYF.